This T cell receptor beta chain was sequenced in a study of Ad26.COV2.S vaccination and SARS-CoV-2 variants. Stated treatment: around 19 received Ad26.COV2.S at low or high dose, single or two shots; several received placebo; per-sample allocation not given. Sampling was performed 63 days after the first vaccine or placebo injection. The CDR3 extends over 12 amino acids. Germline V gene data show CDR1 as SQVTM and CDR2 as ANQGSEA. The ends were cut back, 7 bases at V and 2 bases at J, with 11 bases in the middle. Measured with immunoSEQ multiplex PCR; TCRdb has only the in-frame clones, and not every one. The data hold about 440,000 clones, with 90% observed a single time.

The source is a person aged 18 to 65 who received the Ad26.COV2.S COVID-19 vaccine or a placebo. Here the sequenced sample was peripheral blood, taken in a trial of Ad26.COV2.S vaccine versus placebo. The chain is built from TRBV29-1 and TRBJ2-5, with D hard to call. The CDR3 here is CSANEPQETQYF. CDR3 nucleotides: TGCAGCGCCAACGAGCCACAAGAGACCCAGTACTTC.